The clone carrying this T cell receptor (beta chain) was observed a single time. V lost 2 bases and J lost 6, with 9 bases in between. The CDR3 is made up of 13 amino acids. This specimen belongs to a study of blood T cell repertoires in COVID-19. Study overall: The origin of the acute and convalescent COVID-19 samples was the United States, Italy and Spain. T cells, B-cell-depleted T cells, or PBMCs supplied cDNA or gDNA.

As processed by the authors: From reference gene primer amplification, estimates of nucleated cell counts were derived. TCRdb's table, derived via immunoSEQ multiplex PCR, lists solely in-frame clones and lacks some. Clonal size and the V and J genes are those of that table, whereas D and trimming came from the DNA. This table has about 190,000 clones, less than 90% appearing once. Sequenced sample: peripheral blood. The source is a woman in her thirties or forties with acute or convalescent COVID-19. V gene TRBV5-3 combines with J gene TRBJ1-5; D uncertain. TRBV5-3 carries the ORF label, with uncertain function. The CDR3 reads CARSFPRVQPQHF. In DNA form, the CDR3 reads TGTGCCAGAAGCTTTCCCCGGGTTCAGCCCCAGCATTTT.